This T cell receptor beta chain was obtained from a study of T cell repertoires in cytomegalovirus infection. Points on this clonotype: The antigen remains undetermined.

General observations from the study: Across the ex vivo response, the dominant clonotypes were HLA-C-restricted CMV-specific TCR beta clonotypes.

The CDR3 sequence is 18 residues long. The germline V gene has CDR1 MNHNY and CDR2 SVGAGI (reference sequence). The junction had 11 bases not matched to a gene; V was cut back by 0 bases and J by 4 bases. MiXCR, applied by TCRdb to the reads, yields one record per CDR3 protein. The data show about 350,000 distinct CDR3 sequences, about 35% seen once. This sequence joins TRBV6-6 and TRBJ2-5; 10 positions match TRBD2. Sequences were derived from cultured PBMCs, sampled from culture after CMV antigen stimulation. The clonotype was recovered from a human donor in good health (CMV status not recorded). Some clones in this sample may be carry-over from other donors' samples. CDR3 region: CASSYSGLAGVGGETQYF. The CDR3 DNA follows: TGTGCCAGCAGTTACTCGGGTCTAGCGGGAGTCGGGGGAGAGACCCAGTACTTC.